This TCR beta chain stems from a study of CD8+ T cells in alopecia areata. Study-level points and caveats: Elevated clonality characterized lesional scalp relative to normal scalp, particularly in alopecia totalis/universalis.

This clone has only a few counts. What it recognizes is unknown. The genes are named according to mouse. The CDR3 is cut off 4 residues early in the read; its end comes from the germline J gene. CD4, CD8alpha, NKG2D, NKG2ACE and other markers guided sorting of pooled cutaneous lymph node cells. Once RNA had been extracted, it was reverse transcribed into cDNA to act as the sequencing template. The method was immunoSEQ multiplex PCR; TCRdb's version includes in-frame clones alone and lacks a portion of them. Observed in the sample are about 6,000 clones, none of them singletons. The CDR3 has 15 residues. J lost 0 bases, V lost 4 bases, and 3 bases had no gene match. Germline V gene sequence: CDR1 NNHDY, CDR2 SYVADS.

This clonotype was sampled from a C3H/HeJ mouse with alopecia areata. The mice in this strain carry MHC haplotype H2-k. V gene TRBV13-3 combines with J gene TRBJ2-4; 9 bases line up with TRBD2. Sequenced input: CD8+ T cells sorted from a lymph node. This CDR3 is CASSTDWGSQNTLYF. The sequenced part of the CDR3 DNA is TGTGCCAGCAGTACGGACTGGGGTAGTCAAAAC.